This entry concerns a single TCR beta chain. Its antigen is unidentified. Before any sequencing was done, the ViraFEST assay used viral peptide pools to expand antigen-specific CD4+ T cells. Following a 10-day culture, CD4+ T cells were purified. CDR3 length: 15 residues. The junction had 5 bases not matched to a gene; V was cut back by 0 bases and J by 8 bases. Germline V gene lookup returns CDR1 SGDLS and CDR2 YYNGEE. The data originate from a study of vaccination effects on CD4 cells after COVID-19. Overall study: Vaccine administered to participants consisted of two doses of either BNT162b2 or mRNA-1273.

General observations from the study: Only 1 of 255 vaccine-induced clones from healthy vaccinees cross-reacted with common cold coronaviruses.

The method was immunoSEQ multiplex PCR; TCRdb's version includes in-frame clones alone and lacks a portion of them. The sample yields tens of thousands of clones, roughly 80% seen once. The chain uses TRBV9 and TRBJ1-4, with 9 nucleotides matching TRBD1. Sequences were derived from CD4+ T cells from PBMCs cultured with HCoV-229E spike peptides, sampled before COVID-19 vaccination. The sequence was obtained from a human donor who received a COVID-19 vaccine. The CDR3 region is CASSVGDRVEEKLFF. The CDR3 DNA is TGTGCCAGCAGCGTAGGGGACAGGGTAGAGGAAAAACTGTTTTTT. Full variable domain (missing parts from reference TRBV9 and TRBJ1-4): DSGVTQTPKHLITATGQRVTLRCSPRSGDLSVYWYQQSLDQGLQFLIQYYNGEERAKGNILERFSAQQFPDLHSELNLSSLELGDSALYFCASSVGDRVEEKLFFGSGTQLSVL.